This TCR beta chain was captured by sequencing in a study of shared clonotypes between healthy human individuals. After removal of 7 bases from V and 2 bases from J, the junction contained 8 bases not matched to a gene. This CDR3 has 15 amino acids. Germline CDR1 reads MGHDK; CDR2 reads SYGVNS. Assay used: immunoSEQ multiplex PCR; TCRdb lists only in-frame clones, some missing. The data hold millions of clones, with 90% to 95% observed a single time. The sample consisted of naive CD4+ T cells from PBMCs. Subset of the sample: CD45RA+ positively selected. The sequence was obtained from a man younger than 35 in good health. Some clones in this sample may be carry-over from other donors' samples. The chain joins TRBV25-1 to TRBJ2-1; 7 nucleotides agree with TRBD2. The CDR3 is CASTYSAGPYNEQFF. The CDR3 DNA is TGTGCCAGCACGTATTCAGCGGGGCCCTACAATGAGCAGTTCTTC.